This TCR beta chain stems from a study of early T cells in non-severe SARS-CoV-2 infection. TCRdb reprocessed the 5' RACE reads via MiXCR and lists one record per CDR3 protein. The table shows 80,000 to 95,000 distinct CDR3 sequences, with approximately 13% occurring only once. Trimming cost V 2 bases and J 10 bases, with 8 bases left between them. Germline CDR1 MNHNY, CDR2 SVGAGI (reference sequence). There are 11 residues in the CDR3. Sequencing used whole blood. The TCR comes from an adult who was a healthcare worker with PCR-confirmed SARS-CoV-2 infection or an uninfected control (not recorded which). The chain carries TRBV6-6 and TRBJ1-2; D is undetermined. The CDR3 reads CASSYGVIYTF. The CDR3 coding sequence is TGTGCCAGCAGTTACGGGGTCATCTACACCTTC.